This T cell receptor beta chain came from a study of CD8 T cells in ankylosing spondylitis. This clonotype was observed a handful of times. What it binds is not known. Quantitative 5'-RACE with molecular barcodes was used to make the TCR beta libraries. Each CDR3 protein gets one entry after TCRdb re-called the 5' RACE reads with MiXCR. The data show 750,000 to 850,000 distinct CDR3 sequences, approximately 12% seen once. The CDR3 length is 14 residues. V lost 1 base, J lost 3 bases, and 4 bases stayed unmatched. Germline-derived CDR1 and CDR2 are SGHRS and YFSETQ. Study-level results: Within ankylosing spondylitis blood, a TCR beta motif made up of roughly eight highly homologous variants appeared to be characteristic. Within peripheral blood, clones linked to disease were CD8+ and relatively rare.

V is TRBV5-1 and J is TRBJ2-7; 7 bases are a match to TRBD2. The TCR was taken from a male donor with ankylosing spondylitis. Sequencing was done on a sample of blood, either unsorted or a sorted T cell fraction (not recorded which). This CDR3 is CASSLIGLDYEQYF. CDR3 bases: TGCGCCAGCAGCTTGATTGGACTAGACTACGAGCAGTACTTC.